The 30 T cell receptor beta chains reported below all come from one sample, sequenced in a study of cytomegalovirus exposure and HLA in healthy donors (dated 2017 in TCRdb). The protocol used for the library was the immunoSEQ multiplex PCR assay. For the multiplex PCR, a mixture combining 60 forward primers for TCR Vbeta segments and 13 reverse primers for TCR Jbeta segments was used. TCRdb took this table from immuneACCESS and kept in-frame rearrangements with V and J called. Such tables lack part of the clones; where checked against another copy, unresolved V genes explain under half of the gap, and the rest is unexplained. Here the sample has over 65,000 clones; about 81% occur a single time. In total, the top ten clones hold 6.5% of the sample. Specimen: PBMCs. All receptors come from a human donor in good health.

The gene calls are TRBV10-3 and TRBJ1-2; no clear D. Germline values: CDR1 ENHRY, CDR2 SYGVKD. Trimming left V 7 bases short and J 6 bases short, with 18 bases between. The CDR3 is 14 amino acids. The CDR3 bases are TGTGCCATCACCAGACATGGAAGTAGTCATGGCTACACCTTC. This encodes CAITRHGSSHGYTF.

The V call is TRBV9, the J call TRBJ2-3; 8 bases map to TRBD2. CDR3 length: 15 residues. Germline V gene sequence: CDR1 SGDLS, CDR2 YYNGEE. After removal of 4 bases from V and 2 bases from J, the junction contained 6 bases not matched to a gene. The CDR3 spells CASSPPGGATDTQYF. CDR3 sequence (DNA): TGTGCCAGCAGCCCCCCGGGGGGGGCCACAGATACGCAGTATTTT.

The chain couples TRBV20-1 to TRBJ1-4; D not certain. The CDR3 has 11 amino acids. Per the germline V gene, CDR1 is DFQATT and CDR2 is SNEGSKA (reference sequence). The CDR3 reads CSCWGGEKLFF. The CDR3 DNA sequence: TGCAGCTGCTGGGGAGGTGAAAAACTGTTTTTT.

CDR3 coding DNA: TGCGCCAGCAGCCAAGACGACACCAGGGCTTACCACTTT. As protein: CASSQDDTRAYHF. The chain couples TRBV4-1 to TRBJ1-6; a possible D gene is TRBD1 (5 bases). CDR1 is MGHRA and CDR2 is YSYEKL in the germline V gene. The germline V and J ends were trimmed by 0 bases and 18 bases, with 15 bases remaining between them. This CDR3 region has 13 residues.

V is TRBV6-5 and J is TRBJ2-5, with 10 bases matching TRBD2. From germline, CDR1 is MNHEY and CDR2 SVGAGI. The CDR3 loop spans 15 amino acids. The ends lost 8 bases at V and 0 bases at J; junction bases unmatched: 6. The CDR3 DNA sequence: TGTGCCAGCGGACCTAGCGGGGGTGACCAAGAGACCCAGTACTTC. It translates to CASGPSGGDQETQYF.

The sample holds a few counts of this clone. The rearrangement links TRBV14 to TRBJ1-6; D not certain. The CDR3 sequence is 16 residues long. Trimming left V 0 bases short and J 2 bases short, with 8 bases between. Germline V CDR1 and CDR2: SGHDN, FVKESK. CDR3 nucleotides: TGTGCCAGCAGCCAAGACCGACTACCCTATAATTCACCCCTCCACTTT. It translates to CASSQDRLPYNSPLHF.

The chain joins TRBV18 to TRBJ2-5; 9 nucleotides agree with TRBD2. Germline-derived CDR1 and CDR2 are KGHSH and LQKENI. V gave up 3 bases and J gave up 1 base; unmatched junction bases: 6. This CDR3 has 16 residues. Here the CDR3 reads CASSPLSGGLQETQYF. The CDR3 DNA reads as TGTGCCAGCTCACCTCTGAGCGGGGGGCTCCAAGAGACCCAGTACTTC.

Details on this clone: Germline and junction disagree at one end, which may indicate a read error. The rearrangement joins TRBV5-6 to TRBJ1-2; possibly TRBD1 for D (5 bases). Germline CDR1 and CDR2: SGHDT and YYEEEE. The CDR3 is 12 amino acids. CDR3 DNA: TGTGCCAGCAGCCCCGCGGGGGACGGCTACCCCTTC. This translates into CASSPAGDGYPF.

This clone was seen only a few times. The genes are TRBV15 and TRBJ1-6, with 7 bases that match TRBD1. The CDR3 has 16 residues. CDR1 LNHNV and CDR2 YYDKDF come from the germline V gene (reference sequence). Germline trimming cut 0 bases from V and 6 bases from J; bases unmatched to any gene: 5. CDR3 amino acids: CATSRDRTGFNSPLHF. The DNA of the CDR3 is TGTGCCACCAGCAGAGATCGGACAGGTTTTAATTCACCCCTCCACTTT.

V usage is TRBV6-5 and J usage is TRBJ2-2, with 7 positions matching TRBD1. CDR3 length: 14 residues. V trimming: 8 bases; J trimming: 6 bases; junction bases outside the gene matches: 9. The germline CDR1 and CDR2 sequences are MNHEY and SVGAGI. The CDR3 protein is CASGKSQGAGELFF. CDR3 coding DNA: TGTGCCAGCGGCAAATCTCAGGGGGCCGGGGAGCTGTTTTTT.

The genes are TRBV7-8 and TRBJ1-6, with TRBD1 matching over 8 bases. The V and J ends lost 4 bases and 9 bases, in that order; junction bases with no gene match: 14. The CDR3 length is 17 residues. Looked up from germline, CDR1 is SGHVS and CDR2 is FQNEAQ. The CDR3 DNA is TGTGCCAGCAGCTCTCTCCGCAGGGGGCTAAGTATTTCACCCCTCCACTTT. It is translated as CASSSLRRGLSISPLHF.

The chain carries TRBV5-1 and TRBJ2-7, with D possibly TRBD1 on 6 matching bases. Germline-derived CDR1 and CDR2 are SGHRS and YFSETQ. The CDR3 has 16 amino acids. V lost 1 base, J lost 5 bases, and 19 bases lay in between. The CDR3 nucleotides read TGCGCCAGCAGCTTGATCCCGAGCAGGGGTGAACACGAGCAGTACTTC. Its translation: CASSLIPSRGEHEQYF. Using reference TRBV5-1 and TRBJ2-7 for the parts outside the CDR3, the full variable domain is KAGVTQTPRYLIKTRGQQVTLSCSPISGHRSVSWYQQTPGQGLQFLFEYFSETQRNKGNFPGRFSGRQFSNSRSEMNVSTLELGDSALYLCASSLIPSRGEHEQYFGPGTRLTVT.

This chain links TRBV28 with TRBJ1-2; 8 bases fit TRBD1. This CDR3 has 14 residues. Germline loops: CDR1 MDHEN, CDR2 SYDVKM. Germline trimming cut 7 bases from V and 8 bases from J; bases unmatched to any gene: 12. CDR3 amino acids: CASTSDRALGGYTF. The CDR3 DNA follows: TGTGCCAGCACCTCGGACAGGGCCCTTGGGGGCTACACCTTC.

J is TRBJ2-3 and V is TRBV9, with a possible D match to TRBD1 (5 bases). The germline V and J ends were trimmed by 2 bases and 6 bases, with 10 bases remaining between them. The length of the CDR3 is 13 residues. Germline-derived CDR1 and CDR2 are SGDLS and YYNGEE. CDR3 DNA sequence: TGTGCCAGCAGCGTGAGCTACAGGGATACGCAGTATTTT. This sequence encodes CASSVSYRDTQYF.

The chain has TRBV27 and TRBJ2-2, with 8 bases that match TRBD2. The germline V gene encodes CDR1 MNHEY and CDR2 SMNVEV (reference sequence). The V and J ends lost 8 bases and 4 bases, in that order; junction bases with no gene match: 9. The CDR3 has 15 amino acids. CDR3 in amino acids: CASFRGGRGTGELFF. DNA for the CDR3: TGTGCCAGCTTTCGCGGGGGGCGGGGCACCGGGGAGCTGTTTTTT.

The chain has TRBV7-3 and TRBJ1-6, with D possibly matching TRBD1 (5 bases). The germline V gene encodes CDR1 SGHTA and CDR2 FQGTGA. CDR3 size: 14 residues. With 3 bases removed from V and 6 bases from J, the gap between germline ends came to 9 bases. CDR3 in DNA: TGTGCCAGCAGCTTCCAGGGCTCTAATTCACCCCTCCACTTT. It is translated as CASSFQGSNSPLHF.

The rearrangement joins TRBV27 to TRBJ2-7; 14 nucleotides agree with TRBD2. V was pared by 2 bases and J by 3 bases, with 6 bases of the junction left unmatched. Germline V gene data show CDR1 as MNHEY and CDR2 as SMNVEV (reference sequence). There are 17 residues in the CDR3. The CDR3 reads CASSLNKGLAGVYEQYF. CDR3 coding DNA: TGTGCCAGCAGTTTAAATAAGGGACTAGCGGGGGTCTACGAGCAGTACTTC.

The chain links TRBV7-8 to TRBJ1-5, with 7 positions matching TRBD1. After removal of 5 bases from V and 5 bases from J, the junction contained 9 bases not matched to a gene. From germline, CDR1 is SGHVS and CDR2 FQNEAQ. The CDR3 spans 15 residues. CDR3 DNA sequence: TGTGCCAGCAGCCTCCTTTCTCAGGGGGATCAGCCCCAGCATTTT. Translating gives CASSLLSQGDQPQHF. The complete variable domain, with remaining parts taken from reference TRBV7-8 and TRBJ1-5, reads GAGVSQSPRYKVAKRGQDVALRCDPISGHVSLFWYQQALGQGPEFLTYFQNEAQLDKSGLPSDRFFAERPEGSVSTLKIQRTQQEDSAVYLCASSLLSQGDQPQHFGDGTRLSIL.

The chain couples TRBV5-4 to TRBJ2-4; 10 nucleotides align to TRBD1. The CDR3 runs to 14 residues. CDR1 is SGHNT, CDR2 YYREEE, per germline (reference sequence). Losses at the gene ends were 3 bases for V and 8 bases for J; bases not matched to a gene: 5. In DNA form, the CDR3 reads TGTGCCAGCAGCTGGGGGACAGGGGACGACATTCAGTACTTC. This gives the protein CASSWGTGDDIQYF.

V is TRBV19 and J is TRBJ1-1; weak D call: TRBD1 (5 bases). Germline V gives CDR1 LNHDA, CDR2 SQIVND (reference sequence). V dropped 4 bases and J dropped 0 bases, with 6 bases sitting between them. The CDR3 is 13 amino acids. This chain's CDR3 is CASSKGLNTEAFF. The CDR3 DNA follows: TGTGCCAGTAGTAAGGGGCTGAACACTGAAGCTTTCTTT. The full variable domain, completed using reference TRBV19 and TRBJ1-1, is DGGITQSPKYLFRKEGQNVTLSCEQNLNHDAMYWYRQDPGQGLRLIYYSQIVNDFQKGDIAEGYSVSREKKESFPLTVTSAQKNPTAFYLCASSKGLNTEAFFGQGTRLTVV.

This rearrangement joins TRBV2 to TRBJ2-2, with 12 bases aligning to TRBD1. The J segment lost 4 bases and the V segment lost 5 bases, leaving 11 bases of the junction unmatched. CDR1 SNHLY and CDR2 FYNNEI come from the germline V gene. The CDR3 has 18 residues. The CDR3 sequence is CASSKERDRGRSTGELFF. The CDR3 DNA sequence: TGTGCCAGCAGTAAAGAGCGGGACAGGGGGCGCAGCACCGGGGAGCTGTTTTTT. The entire variable domain, with the rest obtained from reference TRBV2 and TRBJ2-2, is as follows: EPEVTQTPSHQVTQMGQEVILRCVPISNHLYFYWYRQILGQKVEFLVSFYNNEISEKSEIFDDQFSVERPDGSNFTLKIRSTKLEDSAMYFCASSKERDRGRSTGELFFGEGSRLTVL.

This clone was observed a few times. The J gene is TRBJ1-2, the V gene TRBV7-2; TRBD1 agrees at 8 bases. With 5 bases clipped from V and 8 bases from J, the junction kept 10 bases outside the gene matches. This CDR3 is 14 amino acids long. Looked up from germline, CDR1 is SGHTA and CDR2 is FQGNSA. CDR3 DNA sequence: TGTGCCAGCAGCAACTTCGGACAGGGACGCGGCTACACCTTC. Translation: CASSNFGQGRGYTF.

This clone has only a few counts. The gene calls are TRBV4-3 and TRBJ1-1; tentative D call: TRBD1 (5 bases). CDR3 length: 15 amino acids. The V end was cut by 0 bases, the J end by 4 bases, with 12 bases between. Germline assignment: CDR1 LGHNA and CDR2 YSLEER. Written as DNA, the CDR3 is TGCGCCAGCAGCCAAGATTCCGGGGGTGGCACTGAAGCTTTCTTT. Protein sequence: CASSQDSGGGTEAFF.

This clone has a handful of counts. V is TRBV5-1 and J is TRBJ1-3; 9 bases map to TRBD1. CDR1 SGHRS and CDR2 YFSETQ come from the germline V gene. This CDR3 is 15 amino acids long. Germline trimming cut 0 bases from V and 4 bases from J; bases unmatched to any gene: 2. CDR3 coding DNA: TGCGCCAGCAGCTTGGGGGACAGGGTCGGAAACACCATATATTTT. It is translated as CASSLGDRVGNTIYF. Full variable domain (missing parts from reference TRBV5-1 and TRBJ1-3): KAGVTQTPRYLIKTRGQQVTLSCSPISGHRSVSWYQQTPGQGLQFLFEYFSETQRNKGNFPGRFSGRQFSNSRSEMNVSTLELGDSALYLCASSLGDRVGNTIYFGEGSWLTVV.

In this sample, this clone turned up a few times. V gene TRBV7-9 combines with J gene TRBJ1-6; no reliable D call. V lost 5 bases to trimming and J lost 6 bases, with 11 bases between them. From germline, CDR1 is SEHNR and CDR2 FQNEAQ (reference sequence). CDR3 length equals 14 residues. The CDR3 bases are TGTGCCAGCAGCCCCGTGGCAGTTAATTCACCCCTCCACTTT. Its protein is CASSPVAVNSPLHF. The entire variable domain, with the rest obtained from reference TRBV7-9 and TRBJ1-6, is as follows: DTGVSQNPRHKITKRGQNVTFRCDPISEHNRLYWYRQTLGQGPEFLTYFQNEAQLEKSRLLSDRFSAERPKGSFSTLEIQRTEQGDSAMYLCASSPVAVNSPLHFGNGTRLTVT.

Points on this clone: An end of the junction differs from the germline gene, which may be a read error. The chain's CDR3 is CASSLYPSDIYGYPF. The CDR3 bases are TGCGCCAGCAGCCTTTATCCGTCGGACATCTATGGCTACCCCTTC. This sequence joins TRBV4-3 and TRBJ1-2; D might be TRBD1 (5 bases). Germline CDR1 is LGHNA and CDR2 is YSLEER. The CDR3 loop spans 15 amino acids.

The chain is built from TRBV19 and TRBJ2-3, with unresolved D. CDR1 is LNHDA, CDR2 SQIVND, per germline (reference sequence). This CDR3 comprises 11 residues. Trimming took off 3 bases at V and 6 bases at J, with 4 bases between the two ends. CDR3 protein: CASSISDTQYF. CDR3 nucleotide sequence: TGTGCCAGTAGTATCTCTGATACGCAGTATTTT.

The rearrangement uses TRBV10-3 and TRBJ2-7; 8 positions agree with TRBD2. The CDR3 sequence is 15 residues long. CDR1 is ENHRY and CDR2 is SYGVKD in the germline V gene. V dropped 0 bases and J dropped 2; count of bases not matched to a gene: 3. CDR3 loop: CAISESRGAPYEQYF. CDR3 DNA: TGTGCCATCAGTGAGTCGCGGGGGGCCCCCTACGAGCAGTACTTC.

This clone was detected only a few times. The chain combines TRBV7-2 with TRBJ1-3, with 10 bases that match TRBD1. The V segment lost 5 bases and the J segment 1 base; nucleotides outside the gene matches: 5. Germline V CDR1 and CDR2: SGHTA, FQGNSA. CDR3 length: 16 residues. The CDR3 sequence: CASSMTGGRSGNTIYF. The CDR3 DNA sequence: TGTGCCAGCAGCATGACAGGGGGCAGGTCTGGAAACACCATATATTTT.

The V and J genes are TRBV5-1 and TRBJ2-3, with 7 bases that match TRBD1. Germline V gene lookup returns CDR1 SGHRS and CDR2 YFSETQ. CDR3 length equals 15 residues. The trim removed 0 bases at V and 3 bases at J, leaving 4 bases unmatched. The CDR3 nucleotides read TGCGCCAGCAGCTTGGATGCAGGGGGAACAGATACGCAGTATTTT. Its protein product is CASSLDAGGTDTQYF.